One and the same sample provided the 30 T cell receptor beta chains below, sequenced in a study of blood T cell repertoires in COVID-19. The protocol was immunoSEQ multiplex PCR, while the TCRdb copy is restricted to in-frame clones and leaves out a portion. The data contain approximately 81,000 clones, around 80% of them seen just once; the ten biggest clones take up about 7.4%. Sequenced input: peripheral blood. Every receptor here comes from a human donor in a cohort sampled during active COVID-19.

The chain carries TRBV20-1 and TRBJ1-1; D is perhaps TRBD1 (5 bases). V lost 3 bases, J lost 4 bases, and 15 bases lay in between. Germline lookup yields CDR1 DFQATT and CDR2 SNEGSKA (reference sequence). The CDR3 has 14 residues. DNA of the CDR3: TGCAGTGCTAGTGCGGACAACTCGGGCACTGAAGCTTTCTTT. It yields the protein CSASADNSGTEAFF.

The rearrangement links TRBV4-1 to TRBJ1-3, with D perhaps TRBD1 (5 bases). The germline CDR1 and CDR2 sequences are MGHRA and YSYEKL. Trimming removed 11 bases from V and 0 bases from J, with 14 bases in between. CDR3 length equals 14 residues. CDR3 DNA sequence: TGCGCCTCCTCCAGGGTTAACTCTGGAAACACCATATATTTT. Amino acid sequence: CASSRVNSGNTIYF.

For the CDR3, the DNA is TGCGCCAGCAGGGAACAGGGGGCTTACAATGAGCAGTTCTTC. Translation gives CASREQGAYNEQFF. The chain joins TRBV5-1 to TRBJ2-1; 9 bases match TRBD1. The V segment lost 5 bases and the J segment 4 bases; nucleotides outside the gene matches: 4. The CDR3 runs to 14 residues. CDR1 is SGHRS, CDR2 YFSETQ, per germline. The full variable domain, its missing parts supplied by reference TRBV5-1 and TRBJ2-1, is KAGVTQTPRYLIKTRGQQVTLSCSPISGHRSVSWYQQTPGQGLQFLFEYFSETQRNKGNFPGRFSGRQFSNSRSEMNVSTLELGDSALYLCASREQGAYNEQFFGPGTRLTVL.

J is TRBJ2-7 and V is TRBV20-1; possibly TRBD2 for D (6 bases). V lost 5 bases, J lost 5 bases, and 7 bases lay in between. Germline CDR1 and CDR2: DFQATT and SNEGSKA (reference sequence). This CDR3 spans 10 amino acids. As DNA, the CDR3 is TGCAGTGCTGGCGGGGACGAGCAGTACTTC. This gives the protein CSAGGDEQYF.

The chain recombines TRBV14 with TRBJ1-4, with a possible D match to TRBD1 (5 bases). This CDR3 contains 16 residues. The V end was cut by 3 bases, the J end by 3 bases, with 14 bases between. In germline, CDR1 is SGHDN, CDR2 FVKESK. The CDR3 DNA reads TGTGCCAGCAGCCACCCCTTGGGGGGAGCTAATGAAAAACTGTTTTTT. Translation gives CASSHPLGGANEKLFF.

Only one count was recorded for this clone. This sequence joins TRBV7-3 and TRBJ1-1; D possibly corresponds to TRBD1 (6 bases). Germline loops: CDR1 SGHTA, CDR2 FQGTGA. This CDR3 is built from 15 residues. V was clipped by 5 bases and J by 1 base, with 14 bases between them. The CDR3 DNA is TGTGCCAGCAGCCGCGAGGGGGGGTCGAACACTGAAGCTTTCTTT. It specifies CASSREGGSNTEAFF.

This chain links TRBV6-4 with TRBJ2-3; D call uncertain. The CDR3 extends over 15 amino acids. In germline, CDR1 is MRHNA, CDR2 SNTAGT. Trimming took 2 bases from V and 0 from J, leaving 9 bases between them. The CDR3 DNA follows: TGTGCCAGCAGTGACAGTATGGCTAGCACAGATACGCAGTATTTT. This codes for CASSDSMASTDTQYF.

This chain links TRBV2 with TRBJ1-2; 10 bases line up with TRBD1. This CDR3 has 15 residues. Germline V gene lookup returns CDR1 SNHLY and CDR2 FYNNEI. The junction had 7 bases not matched to a gene; V was cut back by 4 bases and J by 5 bases. CDR3 loop: CASSGGTGELYGYTF. As DNA, the CDR3 is TGTGCCAGCAGTGGGGGGACAGGGGAACTATATGGCTACACCTTC.

V usage is TRBV7-2 and J usage is TRBJ1-2; TRBD1 matches at 10 bases. CDR3 size: 15 residues. J gave up 8 bases and V 5 bases, and 11 bases lay outside the gene matches. The germline V gene has CDR1 SGHTA and CDR2 FQGNSA. DNA of the CDR3: TGTGCCAGCAGCGGACAGCCGGGACAGGGGATGGGCTACACCTTC. This encodes CASSGQPGQGMGYTF.

The V and J genes are TRBV4-1 and TRBJ2-7; 8 nucleotides align to TRBD2. After removal of 2 bases from V and 4 bases from J, the junction contained 7 bases not matched to a gene. The CDR3 loop spans 15 amino acids. CDR1 is MGHRA, CDR2 YSYEKL, per germline. CDR3 DNA sequence: TGCGCCAGCAGCCAACTCGCGGGGGGAATATACGAGCAGTACTTC. It encodes CASSQLAGGIYEQYF.

This clone appeared a few times. One junction end disagrees with the germline gene, perhaps due to a read error. V and J are TRBV7-2 and TRBJ2-5; D possibly corresponds to TRBD1 (5 bases). This CDR3 has 14 amino acids. Per germline, CDR1 SGHTA and CDR2 FQGNSA. Here the CDR3 reads CASSLGAQDPSYDF. The CDR3 nucleotides read TGTGCCAGCAGCTTAGGGGCACAGGACCCGTCGTATGACTTC.

This clone came up once. The gene calls are TRBV19 and TRBJ1-4; TRBD1 is a possible D gene (5 bases). This CDR3 contains 14 residues. Deletions cut 3 bases from V and 2 bases from J, with 7 bases between. The V gene's germline CDR1 is LNHDA and CDR2 SQIVND (reference sequence). CDR3 residues: CASSMRGTNEKLFF. In DNA, the CDR3 is TGTGCCAGTAGTATGCGGGGGACTAATGAAAAACTGTTTTTT.

The chain couples TRBV6-5 to TRBJ2-7; D is perhaps TRBD2 (5 bases). From germline, CDR1 is MNHEY and CDR2 SVGAGI. Trimming pared 5 bases from V and 3 bases from J, leaving 5 bases between. This CDR3 contains 11 residues. CDR3 in DNA: TGTGCCAGCAGTCGGGGCTACGAGCAGTACTTC. Its translation is CASSRGYEQYF.

This clone was seen more than once but under ten times. This chain joins TRBV5-8 and TRBJ2-3; TRBD2 agrees at 11 bases. CDR3 length: 17 residues. The junction had 11 bases not matched to a gene; V was cut back by 2 bases and J by 6 bases. Germline V gene sequence: CDR1 SGHTS, CDR2 YDEGEE. CDR3 sequence (DNA): TGTGCCAGCAGCTTTTACGGACTAGCGGGCGTGGGGGATACGCAGTATTTT. Translated, it gives CASSFYGLAGVGDTQYF. Full variable domain (remainder filled in from reference TRBV5-8 and TRBJ2-3): EAGVTQSPTHLIKTRGQQATLRCSPISGHTSVYWYQQALGLGLQFLLWYDEGEERNRGNFPPRFSGRQFPNYSSELNVNALELEDSALYLCASSFYGLAGVGDTQYFGPGTRLTVL.

J is TRBJ2-7 and V is TRBV5-4; weak D call: TRBD1 (6 bases). Deletions cut 3 bases from V and 3 bases from J, with 16 bases between. This CDR3 has 15 residues. CDR1 and CDR2 from the germline V gene are SGHNT and YYREEE (reference sequence). CDR3 DNA: TGTGCCAGCAGCTCGCCCGGGACAAACCTCTACGAGCAGTACTTC. Translated, it gives CASSSPGTNLYEQYF. Full variable domain (outside the CDR3, taken from reference TRBV5-4 and TRBJ2-7): ETGVTQSPTHLIKTRGQQVTLRCSSQSGHNTVSWYQQALGQGPQFIFQYYREEENGRGNFPPRFSGLQFPNYSSELNVNALELDDSALYLCASSSPGTNLYEQYFGPGTRLTVT.

The chain is built from TRBV2 and TRBJ1-5, with TRBD1 matching 7 bases. This CDR3 contains 14 residues. The germline V gene has CDR1 SNHLY and CDR2 FYNNEI. V was clipped by 6 bases and J by 6 bases; unmatched bases: 8. The CDR3 sequence is CASRVGQPFQPQHF. CDR3 DNA: TGTGCCAGCAGGGTGGGACAGCCGTTTCAGCCCCAGCATTTT.

This clone has only a few counts. The rearrangement links TRBV5-1 to TRBJ1-5; D is perhaps TRBD1 (6 bases). Germline assignment: CDR1 SGHRS and CDR2 YFSETQ. With 3 bases removed from V and 2 bases from J, the gap between germline ends came to 6 bases. The CDR3 is made up of 13 amino acids. The CDR3 loop reads CASSSGGNQPQHF. The DNA for the CDR3 is TGCGCCAGCAGCTCAGGGGGCAATCAGCCCCAGCATTTT. The variable domain in full, completed from reference TRBV5-1 and TRBJ1-5, reads KAGVTQTPRYLIKTRGQQVTLSCSPISGHRSVSWYQQTPGQGLQFLFEYFSETQRNKGNFPGRFSGRQFSNSRSEMNVSTLELGDSALYLCASSSGGNQPQHFGDGTRLSIL.

The rearrangement joins TRBV3-1 (or the pseudogene TRBV3-2) to TRBJ1-1, with a weak D call TRBD1 (5 bases). The CDR3 loop spans 13 amino acids. CDR1 LGHDT and CDR2 YNNKEL come from the germline V gene (reference sequence). Trimming cost V 6 bases and J 5 bases, with 13 bases left between them. The CDR3 loop is CASRTGTFTEAFF. The CDR3 DNA follows: TGTGCCAGCAGAACCGGGACTTTTACTGAAGCTTTCTTT.

The chain combines TRBV25-1 with TRBJ2-7, with 9 positions matching TRBD1. V trimming: 8 bases; J trimming: 6 bases; junction bases outside the gene matches: 11. The CDR3 contains 14 residues. Germline assignment: CDR1 MGHDK and CDR2 SYGVNS. The CDR3 region is CASDFRDRVSEQYF. CDR3 nucleotides: TGTGCCAGCGACTTTAGGGACAGGGTATCCGAGCAGTACTTC.

This chain joins TRBV21-1 and TRBJ2-2; the table calls TRBD1, which could not be checked here. TRBV21-1 is recorded as a pseudogene. This CDR3 is built from 14 residues. The CDR3: CASLAGTDTGELFF. The CDR3 DNA reads TGTGCCAGCTTAGCCGGGACAGACACCGGGGAGCTGTTTTTT.

V gene TRBV4-1 combines with J gene TRBJ1-5; D call uncertain. The CDR3 totals 15 residues. Germline loops: CDR1 MGHRA, CDR2 YSYEKL. The V and J ends lost 3 bases and 2 bases respectively, with 11 bases between them. The CDR3 region is CASSHTDQGNQPQHF. The CDR3 DNA reads TGCGCCAGCAGCCATACAGACCAGGGCAATCAGCCCCAGCATTTT.

This rearrangement joins TRBV28 to TRBJ1-6; possibly TRBD1 for D (6 bases). This CDR3 has 13 amino acids. Germline CDR1 is MDHEN and CDR2 is SYDVKM. Trimming pared 11 bases from V and 9 bases from J, leaving 17 bases between. The CDR3 region has the DNA TGTGCCGGCCCACAGGGTCCGGGTTCACCCCTCCACTTT. Translating it yields CAGPQGPGSPLHF.

V gene TRBV6-1 combines with J gene TRBJ2-3; no firm D call. The CDR3 runs to 14 residues. Germline V gives CDR1 MNHNS, CDR2 SASEGT. V was clipped by 1 base and J by 2 bases, with 7 bases between them. The CDR3 spells CASSEVLYTDTQYF. CDR3 nucleotide sequence: TGTGCCAGCAGTGAAGTACTCTACACAGATACGCAGTATTTT.

DNA of the CDR3: TGTGCCAGCAGCCCGATGTGGGGGGGGCACGGAGGAAAACTGTTTTTT. This gives the protein CASSPMWGGHGGKLFF. The chain carries TRBV7-8 and TRBJ1-4; maybe TRBD1 (6 bases). Between the trimmed V and J ends, which lost 5 bases and 10 bases, there was a span of 23 bases. The length of the CDR3 is 16 residues. The germline gives CDR1 SGHVS, CDR2 FQNEAQ.

This chain joins TRBV5-1 and TRBJ2-5; 7 bases fit TRBD1. The CDR3 is 16 residues long. The V and J ends lost 4 bases and 1 base, in that order; junction bases with no gene match: 10. Germline CDR1 is SGHRS and CDR2 is YFSETQ. Here the CDR3 reads CASSPSRGTVQETQYF. In DNA form, the CDR3 reads TGCGCCAGCAGCCCAAGCCGTGGGACAGTCCAAGAGACCCAGTACTTC.

This clone was recorded only once. The gene calls are TRBV19 and TRBJ2-6; TRBD1 agrees at 7 bases. This CDR3 is 19 amino acids long. Trimming cost V 1 base and J 0 bases; bases outside gene matches: 9. Per germline, CDR1 LNHDA and CDR2 SQIVND (reference sequence). CDR3 amino acids: CASSIGAGTASSGANVLTF. The CDR3 DNA is TGTGCCAGTAGTATAGGCGCCGGGACAGCTAGCTCTGGGGCCAACGTCCTGACTTTC.

This clone is a singleton in its sample. The chain couples TRBV6-6 to TRBJ2-5; 9 bases line up with TRBD1. The CDR3 covers 16 residues. The germline V gene encodes CDR1 MNHNY and CDR2 SVGAGI (reference sequence). V trimming: 5 bases; J trimming: 5 bases; junction bases outside the gene matches: 12. CDR3: CASSHTSTGGVETQYF. CDR3 coding DNA: TGTGCCAGCAGTCACACCTCGACAGGGGGGGTGGAGACCCAGTACTTC.

The rearrangement uses TRBV5-1 and TRBJ2-5; 8 bases fit TRBD1. V trimming: 4 bases; J trimming: 5 bases; junction bases outside the gene matches: 7. The CDR3 sequence is 14 residues long. Germline V gives CDR1 SGHRS, CDR2 YFSETQ. CDR3 protein: CASSPATGGETQYF. CDR3 nucleotide sequence: TGCGCCAGCAGCCCGGCCACAGGGGGGGAGACCCAGTACTTC.

This chain joins TRBV9 and TRBJ2-7; D possibly corresponds to TRBD1 (6 bases). V was shortened by 3 bases and J by 3 bases, with 19 bases between the two germline ends. The germline CDR1 and CDR2 sequences are SGDLS and YYNGEE. The CDR3 sequence is 16 residues long. The chain's CDR3 is CASSERSNRVYYEQYF. The CDR3 DNA is TGTGCCAGCAGCGAGCGGTCTAACAGGGTTTACTACGAGCAGTACTTC.

This clone was counted once. The chain combines TRBV7-2 with TRBJ2-7, with TRBD1 matching over 8 bases. Looked up from germline, CDR1 is SGHTA and CDR2 is FQGNSA. This CDR3 region has 13 residues. The junction had 3 bases not matched to a gene; V was cut back by 6 bases and J by 2 bases. The CDR3 reads CASRDRVTYEQYF. For the CDR3, the DNA is TGTGCCAGCAGGGACAGGGTGACCTACGAGCAGTACTTC.